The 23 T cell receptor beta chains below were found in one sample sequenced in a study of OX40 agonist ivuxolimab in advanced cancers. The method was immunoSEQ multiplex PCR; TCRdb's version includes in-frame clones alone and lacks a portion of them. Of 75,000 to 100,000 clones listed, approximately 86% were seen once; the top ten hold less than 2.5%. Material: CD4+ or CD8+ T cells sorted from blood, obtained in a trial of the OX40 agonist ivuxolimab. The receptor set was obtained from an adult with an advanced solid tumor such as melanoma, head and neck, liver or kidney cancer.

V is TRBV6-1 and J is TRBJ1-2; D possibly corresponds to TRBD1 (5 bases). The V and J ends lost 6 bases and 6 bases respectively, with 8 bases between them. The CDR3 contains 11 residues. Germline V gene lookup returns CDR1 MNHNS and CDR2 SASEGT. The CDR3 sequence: CASSRGDGYTF. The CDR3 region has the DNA TGTGCCAGCAGCCGGGGCGATGGCTACACCTTC.

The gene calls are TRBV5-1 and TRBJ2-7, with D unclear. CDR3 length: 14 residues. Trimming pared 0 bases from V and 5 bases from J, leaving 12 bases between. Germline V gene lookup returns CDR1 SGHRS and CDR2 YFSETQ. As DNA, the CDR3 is TGCGCCAGCAGCTTGGTTCCTGGGGTGGACGAGCAGTACTTC. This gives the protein CASSLVPGVDEQYF.

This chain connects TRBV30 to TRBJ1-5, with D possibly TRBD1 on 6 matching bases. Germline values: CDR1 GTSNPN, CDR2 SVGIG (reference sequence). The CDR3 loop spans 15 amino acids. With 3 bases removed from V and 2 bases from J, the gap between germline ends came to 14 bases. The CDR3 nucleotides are TGTGCCTGGAGCCAAGGGGGGGTAGGCAATCAGCCCCAGCATTTT. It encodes CAWSQGGVGNQPQHF. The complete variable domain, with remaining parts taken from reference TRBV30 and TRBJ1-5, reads SQTIHQWPATLVQPVGSPLSLECTVEGTSNPNLYWYRQAAGRGLQLLFYSVGIGQISSEVPQNLSASRPQDRQFILSSKKLLLSDSGFYLCAWSQGGVGNQPQHFGDGTRLSIL.

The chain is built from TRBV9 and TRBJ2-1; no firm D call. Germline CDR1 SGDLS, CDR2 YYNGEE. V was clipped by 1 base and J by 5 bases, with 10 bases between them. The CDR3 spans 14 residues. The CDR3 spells CASSVLQSNNEQFF. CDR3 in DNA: TGTGCCAGCAGCGTATTACAGAGCAACAATGAGCAGTTCTTC.

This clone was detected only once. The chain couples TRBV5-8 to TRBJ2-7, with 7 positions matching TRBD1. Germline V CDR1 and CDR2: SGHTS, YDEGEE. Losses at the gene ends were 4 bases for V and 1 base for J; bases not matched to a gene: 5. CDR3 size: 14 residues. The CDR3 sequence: CASSRDRGSYEQYF. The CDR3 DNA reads TGTGCCAGCAGCCGGGACAGAGGGTCCTACGAGCAGTACTTC. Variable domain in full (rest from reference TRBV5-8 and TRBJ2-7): EAGVTQSPTHLIKTRGQQATLRCSPISGHTSVYWYQQALGLGLQFLLWYDEGEERNRGNFPPRFSGRQFPNYSSELNVNALELEDSALYLCASSRDRGSYEQYFGPGTRLTVT.

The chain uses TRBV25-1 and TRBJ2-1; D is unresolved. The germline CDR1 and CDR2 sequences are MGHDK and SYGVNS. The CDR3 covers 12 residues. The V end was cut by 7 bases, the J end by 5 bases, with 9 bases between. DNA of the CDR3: TGTGCCAGCATGTTACTTCACAATGAGCAGTTCTTC. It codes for CASMLLHNEQFF.

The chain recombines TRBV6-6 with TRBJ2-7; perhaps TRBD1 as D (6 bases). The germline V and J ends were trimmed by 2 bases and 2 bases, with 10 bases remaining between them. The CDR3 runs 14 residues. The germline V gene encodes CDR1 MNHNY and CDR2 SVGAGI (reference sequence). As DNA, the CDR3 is TGTGCCAGCAGTTACCAGGGACAACCCTACGAGCAGTACTTC. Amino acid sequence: CASSYQGQPYEQYF.

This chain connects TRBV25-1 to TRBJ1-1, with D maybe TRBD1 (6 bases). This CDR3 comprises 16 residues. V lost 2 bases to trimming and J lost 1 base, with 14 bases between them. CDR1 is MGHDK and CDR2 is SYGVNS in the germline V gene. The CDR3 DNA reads TGTGCCAGCAGTGAAGCGGGGGCATTTGGGAACACTGAAGCTTTCTTT. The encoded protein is CASSEAGAFGNTEAFF. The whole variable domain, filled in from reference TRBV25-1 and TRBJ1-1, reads EADIYQTPRYLVIGTGKKITLECSQTMGHDKMYWYQQDPGMELHLIHYSYGVNSTEKGDLSSESTVSRIRTEHFPLTLESARPSHTSQYLCASSEAGAFGNTEAFFGQGTRLTVV.

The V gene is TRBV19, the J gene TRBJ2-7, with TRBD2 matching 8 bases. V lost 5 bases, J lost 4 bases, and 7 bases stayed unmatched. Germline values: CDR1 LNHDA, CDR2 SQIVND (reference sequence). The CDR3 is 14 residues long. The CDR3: CASSLGTSAYEQYF. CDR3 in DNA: TGTGCCAGTAGTCTCGGGACTAGTGCGTACGAGCAGTACTTC.

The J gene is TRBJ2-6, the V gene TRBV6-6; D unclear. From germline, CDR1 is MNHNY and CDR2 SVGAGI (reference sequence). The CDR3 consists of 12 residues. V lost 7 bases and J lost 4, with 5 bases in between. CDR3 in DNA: TGTGCCAGCACCATAGGGGCCAACGTCCTGACTTTC. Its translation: CASTIGANVLTF.

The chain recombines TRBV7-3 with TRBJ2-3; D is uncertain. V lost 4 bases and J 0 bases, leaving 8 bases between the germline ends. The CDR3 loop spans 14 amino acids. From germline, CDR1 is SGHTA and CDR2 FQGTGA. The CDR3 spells CASSSGPSTDTQYF. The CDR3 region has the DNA TGTGCCAGCAGCTCCGGGCCTAGCACAGATACGCAGTATTTT.

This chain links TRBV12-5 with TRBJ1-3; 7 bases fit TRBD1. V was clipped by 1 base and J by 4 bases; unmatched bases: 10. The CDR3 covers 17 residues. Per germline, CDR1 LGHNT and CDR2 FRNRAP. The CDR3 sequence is CASGLGQGNALGNTIYF. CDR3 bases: TGTGCTAGTGGTTTGGGACAGGGCAACGCTTTAGGAAACACCATATATTTT.

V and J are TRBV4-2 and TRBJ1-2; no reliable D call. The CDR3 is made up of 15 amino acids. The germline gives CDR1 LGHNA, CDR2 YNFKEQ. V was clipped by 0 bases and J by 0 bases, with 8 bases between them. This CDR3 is CASSQELGANYGYTF. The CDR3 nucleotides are TGTGCCAGCAGCCAAGAGCTTGGGGCTAACTATGGCTACACCTTC.

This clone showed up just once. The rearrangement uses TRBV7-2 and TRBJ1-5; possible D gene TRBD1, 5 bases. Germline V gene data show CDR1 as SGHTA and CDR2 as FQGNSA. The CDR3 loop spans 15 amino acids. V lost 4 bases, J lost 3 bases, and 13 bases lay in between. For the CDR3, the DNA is TGTGCCAGCAGCTCAGGGTCTCGAGTCAATCAGCCCCAGCATTTT. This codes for CASSSGSRVNQPQHF.

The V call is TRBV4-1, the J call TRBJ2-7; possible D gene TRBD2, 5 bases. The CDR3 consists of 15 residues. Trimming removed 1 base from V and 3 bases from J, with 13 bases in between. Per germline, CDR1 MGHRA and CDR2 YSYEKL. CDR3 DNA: TGCGCCAGCAGCCAAGGAGTTGTGGAGGTCTACGAGCAGTACTTC. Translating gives CASSQGVVEVYEQYF.

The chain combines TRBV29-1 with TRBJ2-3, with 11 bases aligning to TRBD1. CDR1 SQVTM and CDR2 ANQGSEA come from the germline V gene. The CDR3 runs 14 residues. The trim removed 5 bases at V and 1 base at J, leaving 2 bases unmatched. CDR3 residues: CSVRTGGRTDTQYF. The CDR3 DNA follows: TGCAGCGTTAGGACAGGGGGCCGCACAGATACGCAGTATTTT.

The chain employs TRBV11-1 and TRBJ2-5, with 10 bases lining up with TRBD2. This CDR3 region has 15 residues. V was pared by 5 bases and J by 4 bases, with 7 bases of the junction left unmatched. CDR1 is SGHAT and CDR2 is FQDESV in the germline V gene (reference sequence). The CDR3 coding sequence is TGTGCCAGCAGCCCGCTAGCGGGAGCGAGAGAGACCCAGTACTTC. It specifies CASSPLAGARETQYF.

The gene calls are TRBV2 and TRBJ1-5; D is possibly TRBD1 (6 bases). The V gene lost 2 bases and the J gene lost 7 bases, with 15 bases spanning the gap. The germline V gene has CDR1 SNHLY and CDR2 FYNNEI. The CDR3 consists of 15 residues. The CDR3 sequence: CASSEQGNYEQPQHF. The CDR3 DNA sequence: TGTGCCAGCAGTGAACAGGGGAATTATGAACAGCCCCAGCATTTT.

CDR3 DNA: TGTGCCAGCAGTTACCAGGGCAGCACCGGGGAGCTGTTTTTT. Amino acids: CASSYQGSTGELFF. The chain couples TRBV6-5 to TRBJ2-2, with D tentatively TRBD1 (5 bases). This CDR3 is built from 14 residues. The V end lost 2 bases, the J end lost 4 bases, and 8 bases lay between the germline ends. From germline, CDR1 is MNHEY and CDR2 SVGAGI.

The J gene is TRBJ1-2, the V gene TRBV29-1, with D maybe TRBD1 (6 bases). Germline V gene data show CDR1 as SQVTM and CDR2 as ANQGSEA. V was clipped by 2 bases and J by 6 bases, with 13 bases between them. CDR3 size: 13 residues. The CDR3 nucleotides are TGCAGCGTTGAAAGGGGGGGGACTGATGGCTACACCTTC. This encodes CSVERGGTDGYTF.

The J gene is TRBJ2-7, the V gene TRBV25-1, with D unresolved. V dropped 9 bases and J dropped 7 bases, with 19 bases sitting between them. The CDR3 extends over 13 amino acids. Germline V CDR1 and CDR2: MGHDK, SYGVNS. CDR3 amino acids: CASTGPTVGEQYF. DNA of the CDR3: TGTGCCAGTACCGGGCCTACGGTGGGGGAGCAGTACTTC.

The CDR3 loop is CASNLQGSTEAFF. As DNA, the CDR3 is TGTGCCAGCAACTTACAGGGGAGCACTGAAGCTTTCTTT. J is TRBJ1-1 and V is TRBV6-9, with 7 nucleotides matching TRBD1. Trimming at V came to 7 bases and at J to 4 bases, leaving 6 bases not matched to a gene. This CDR3 spans 13 amino acids. The V gene's germline CDR1 is MNHGY and CDR2 SVAAGI.

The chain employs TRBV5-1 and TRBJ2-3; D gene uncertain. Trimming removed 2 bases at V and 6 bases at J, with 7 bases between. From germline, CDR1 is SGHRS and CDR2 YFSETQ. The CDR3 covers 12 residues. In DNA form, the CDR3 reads TGCGCCAGCAGCTTTGGGTCCGATACGCAGTATTTT. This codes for CASSFGSDTQYF.